These 30 T cell receptor beta chains came from one sample sequenced in a study of shared clonotypes between healthy human individuals (dated by TCRdb to between 2020 and 2021). Preparation of the library involved the immunoSEQ multiplex PCR assay. Sourced from immuneACCESS, this table was stored by TCRdb with only in-frame sequences that have V and J called. A share of the clones is absent; for the studies checked, an unresolved V gene accounts for under half, and the remainder has no known explanation. Present in this sample are about 490,000 clones, 65% to 85% of which were seen just once. Together, the top ten hold over 9.5% of the sample. Specimen: PBMCs. These receptors all come from a woman aged 40 to 50 in good health. Some clones in this sample may be carry-over from other donors' samples.

This clone was found once. This likely traces to a read error, being one base from a far larger clone. The chain carries TRBV6-6 and TRBJ2-2, with TRBD2 matching 7 bases. This CDR3 is built from 16 residues. Germline V lookup: CDR1 MNHNY, CDR2 SVGAGI (reference sequence). V shed 4 bases and J 1 base; nucleotides not matched to a gene: 6. The CDR3 is CASSCRTRMNTGELFF. In nucleotides, the CDR3 is TGTGCCAGCAGTTGTAGGACTAGAATGAACACCGGGGAGCTGTTTTTT.

The V and J genes are TRBV2 and TRBJ2-1, with D possibly being TRBD2 (6 bases). Germline V gives CDR1 SNHLY, CDR2 FYNNEI. The CDR3 spans 14 residues. The V gene lost 8 bases and the J gene lost 1 base, with 12 bases spanning the gap. CDR3 residues: CASDGRKSYNEQFF. In DNA, the CDR3 is TGTGCCAGCGATGGGAGGAAATCCTACAATGAGCAGTTCTTC.

This clone was observed a single time. The sample has other DNA sequences that encode this CDR3 too. The CDR3 DNA sequence: TGTGCCAGTAGTATCCGGGACGGGGGCTACGAGCAGTACTTC. Protein: CASSIRDGGYEQYF. The rearrangement uses TRBV19 and TRBJ2-7, with D possibly TRBD2 on 6 matching bases. Trimming took 3 bases from V and 3 from J, leaving 12 bases between them. This CDR3 region has 14 residues. Germline loops: CDR1 LNHDA, CDR2 SQIVND (reference sequence). Combining the CDR3 with reference TRBV19 and TRBJ2-7 gives the whole variable domain DGGITQSPKYLFRKEGQNVTLSCEQNLNHDAMYWYRQDPGQGLRLIYYSQIVNDFQKGDIAEGYSVSREKKESFPLTVTSAQKNPTAFYLCASSIRDGGYEQYFGPGTRLTVT.

The V and J genes are TRBV19 and TRBJ1-2, with 11 bases aligning to TRBD1. The CDR3 is 16 amino acids. Trimming at V came to 5 bases and at J to 5 bases, leaving 10 bases not matched to a gene. Germline assignment: CDR1 LNHDA and CDR2 SQIVND (reference sequence). The CDR3 DNA follows: TGTGCCAGTAGTCCCGGGACAGGGGGATATACGTATGGCTACACCTTC. Protein sequence: CASSPGTGGYTYGYTF.

This clone occurred once. A single base is all that separates this from a far larger clone, so a read error is likely. The CDR3 does not close with the conserved phenylalanine or tryptophan, likely indicating a read error. The rearrangement uses TRBV11-2 and TRBJ2-7; 8 bases line up with TRBD1. CDR3 length: 14 amino acids. J gave up 3 bases and V 4 bases, and 5 bases lay outside the gene matches. The germline gives CDR1 SGHAT, CDR2 FQNNGV. In nucleotides, the CDR3 is TGTGCCAGCAGCTCACAACAGGGGGTCTACGAGCAGTACCTC. It translates to CASSSQQGVYEQYL.

Written as DNA, the CDR3 is TGTGCCAGCAGTCCTACTAGGACGGGGGAGCAGTACTTC. Its translation: CASSPTRTGEQYF. V usage is TRBV11-1 and J usage is TRBJ2-7; D is perhaps TRBD2 (5 bases). This CDR3 region has 13 residues. Germline CDR1 SGHAT, CDR2 FQDESV (reference sequence). Trimming pared 6 bases from V and 7 bases from J, leaving 16 bases between.

A remark on this clone: A single base separates this from a much larger clone, so it may be a read error. The chain couples TRBV6-5 to TRBJ2-3; no definite D call. CDR1 is MNHEY and CDR2 is SVGAGI in the germline V gene. The CDR3 runs to 14 residues. The CDR3 nucleotides read TGTGCCAGCAGAACACGAAATCAGGCAGATGCGCAGTATTTT. Residues: CASRTRNQADAQYF.

This clone was seen once. For the CDR3, the DNA is TGTGCCTGGAGTATGGGAGAGGCCTACGAGCAGTACTTC. Translating gives CAWSMGEAYEQYF. The chain carries TRBV30 and TRBJ2-7; possible D gene TRBD2, 5 bases. Looked up from germline, CDR1 is GTSNPN and CDR2 is SVGIG (reference sequence). Trimming took 2 bases from V and 2 from J, leaving 10 bases between them. The CDR3 has 13 amino acids. The entire variable domain, with the rest obtained from reference TRBV30 and TRBJ2-7, is as follows: SQTIHQWPATLVQPVGSPLSLECTVEGTSNPNLYWYRQAAGRGLQLLFYSVGIGQISSEVPQNLSASRPQDRQFILSSKKLLLSDSGFYLCAWSMGEAYEQYFGPGTRLTVT.

Remarks on this clone: This CDR3 is also generated by other DNA sequences in the sample. V is TRBV11-2 and J is TRBJ2-1; 9 bases map to TRBD2. V lost 5 bases and J lost 4; bases outside the gene matches: 9. The CDR3 is 16 amino acids. In germline, CDR1 is SGHAT, CDR2 FQNNGV. The CDR3 DNA sequence: TGTGCCAGCAGCCTGGGGGCGGGAGGGGAATACAATGAGCAGTTCTTC. Translation: CASSLGAGGEYNEQFF.

This rearrangement joins TRBV19 to TRBJ2-5, with 15 bases matching TRBD2. The CDR3 contains 17 residues. V trimming: 1 base; J trimming: 5 bases; junction bases outside the gene matches: 5. The germline gives CDR1 LNHDA, CDR2 SQIVND (reference sequence). Here the CDR3 reads CASSIGGLAGGWETQYF. In nucleotides, the CDR3 is TGTGCCAGTAGTATAGGTGGACTAGCGGGAGGGTGGGAGACCCAGTACTTC.

In DNA, the CDR3 is TGTGCCAGCAACAGACAGGGAGATGCTTCTTGGGAGCAGTACTTC. Its translation is CASNRQGDASWEQYF. The V call is TRBV6-1, the J call TRBJ2-7, with 7 bases fitting TRBD1. V gave up 7 bases and J gave up 7 bases; unmatched junction bases: 16. The CDR3 runs to 15 residues. Germline CDR1 and CDR2: MNHNS and SASEGT.

Worth noting for this clone: This is likely an artifact of a read error, given a far larger clone one base away. This chain links TRBV10-3 with TRBJ2-2; D possibly corresponds to TRBD2 (6 bases). V dropped 10 bases and J dropped 10 bases, with 19 bases sitting between them. Germline CDR1 and CDR2: ENHRY and SYGVKD. The CDR3 length is 13 residues. The CDR3 DNA sequence: TGTGCCACGGGGGACCCGCCGGGCGTGGAGCTGTTTTTT. It translates to CATGDPPGVELFF.

The V gene is TRBV21-1, the J gene TRBJ2-5; the D call TRBD2 from the table was never checked on the DNA. TRBV21-1 is a documented pseudogene. This CDR3 has 14 amino acids. The CDR3 here is CASSSTSVHETQYF. The CDR3 DNA is TGTGCCAGCAGCAGCACTAGCGTGCATGAGACCCAGTACTTC.

The rearrangement joins TRBV19 to TRBJ2-5, with D tentatively TRBD2 (6 bases). Trimming stripped 5 bases from V and 4 bases from J, with 11 bases between. The germline V gene has CDR1 LNHDA and CDR2 SQIVND (reference sequence). This CDR3 has 13 amino acids. In DNA form, the CDR3 reads TGTGCCAGTAGTGCGACTAGTCCAGAGACCCAGTACTTC. The encoded protein is CASSATSPETQYF.

The J gene is TRBJ1-2, the V gene TRBV6-1; 7 bases align to TRBD1. The V and J ends lost 6 bases and 6 bases, in that order; junction bases with no gene match: 10. This CDR3 has 14 amino acids. Germline lookup yields CDR1 MNHNS and CDR2 SASEGT. The CDR3 DNA sequence: TGTGCCAGCAGACGTACAGGGGACCTCGATGGCTACACCTTC. Its protein is CASRRTGDLDGYTF.

Notes on this clone: Other DNA sequences of this sample code for an identical CDR3. This chain uses TRBV27 with TRBJ2-3; D possibly corresponds to TRBD2 (7 bases). The germline CDR1 and CDR2 sequences are MNHEY and SMNVEV (reference sequence). V shed 6 bases and J shed 8 bases, with 21 bases lying between them. This CDR3 region has 15 residues. CDR3 in DNA: TGTGCCAGCAGCCGCCCGGGGGCGGGAGATAGTACGCAGTATTTT. This gives the protein CASSRPGAGDSTQYF.

The chain joins TRBV2 to TRBJ2-5, with 9 nucleotides matching TRBD1. The J call may be in error: the DNA end matches TRBJ2-7 better. This CDR3 region has 12 residues. Germline V gene data show CDR1 as SNHLY and CDR2 as FYNNEI. The CDR3 DNA sequence: TGTGCCAGCAACAGGGGGCGTAGCGAGCAGTACTTC. This gives the protein CASNRGRSEQYF.

The chain has TRBV5-1 and TRBJ1-2; possibly TRBD1 for D (6 bases). The CDR3 covers 12 residues. The V gene lost 4 bases and the J gene lost 8 bases, with 12 bases spanning the gap. Per germline, CDR1 SGHRS and CDR2 YFSETQ. The CDR3 here is CASSQEGDGYTF. The CDR3 DNA reads TGCGCCAGCAGCCAGGAGGGGGACGGCTACACCTTC.

The CDR3 DNA reads as TGCGCCAGCAAAACAACAGGGGGCCAAGGGTTGGACACTGAAGCTTTCTTT. Translated: CASKTTGGQGLDTEAFF. V gene TRBV10-2 combines with J gene TRBJ1-1; TRBD1 matches at 9 bases. CDR1 is WSHSY, CDR2 SAAADI, per germline. Trimming at V came to 7 bases and at J to 3 bases, leaving 15 bases not matched to a gene. The CDR3 runs 17 residues.

The chain uses TRBV7-2 and TRBJ2-5; D is undetermined. Germline V gene sequence: CDR1 SGHTA, CDR2 FQGNSA. V was trimmed by 8 bases and J by 3 bases, leaving 19 bases between them. This CDR3 region has 15 residues. This CDR3 reads CASSPVVGREETQYF. The CDR3 nucleotides are TGTGCCAGCTCACCGGTCGTTGGACGAGAAGAGACCCAGTACTTC. The complete variable domain, with remaining parts taken from reference TRBV7-2 and TRBJ2-5, reads GAGVSQSPSNKVTEKGKDVELRCDPISGHTALYWYRQSLGQGLEFLIYFQGNSAPDKSGLPSDRFSAERTGGSVSTLTIQRTQQEDSAVYLCASSPVVGREETQYFGPGTRLLVL.

The V call is TRBV7-2, the J call TRBJ1-2, with 9 bases that match TRBD1. This CDR3 region has 12 residues. V shed 5 bases and J 7 bases; nucleotides not matched to a gene: 2. The germline V gene encodes CDR1 SGHTA and CDR2 FQGNSA. DNA of the CDR3: TGTGCCAGCAGCCTGGACAGGGGTGGCTACACCTTC. Translation: CASSLDRGGYTF.

In its sample, this clone was seen a few times. The chain joins TRBV7-2 to TRBJ2-3, with a weak D call TRBD2 (7 bases). The CDR3 is made up of 12 amino acids. Per the germline V gene, CDR1 is SGHTA and CDR2 is FQGNSA. The V end lost 6 bases, the J end lost 5 bases, and 9 bases lay between the germline ends. The CDR3 DNA reads as TGTGCCAGCAGAGGGGGGGGAGATACGCAGTATTTT. Translated, it gives CASRGGGDTQYF.

This clone was found many times. The identical CDR3 is also encoded by other nucleotide sequences in the sample. V gene TRBV28 combines with J gene TRBJ2-2, with D uncertain. The length of the CDR3 is 14 residues. V was shortened by 2 bases and J by 1 base, with 5 bases between the two germline ends. Per germline, CDR1 MDHEN and CDR2 SYDVKM. CDR3 DNA: TGTGCCAGCAGTTTAACCAGGAACACCGGGGAGCTGTTTTTT. Its translation is CASSLTRNTGELFF. The whole variable domain, remainder taken from reference TRBV28 and TRBJ2-2, is DVKVTQSSRYLVKRTGEKVFLECVQDMDHENMFWYRQDPGLGLRLIYFSYDVKMKEKGDIPEGYSVSREKKERFSLILESASTNQTSMYLCASSLTRNTGELFFGEGSRLTVL.

This clone has only one observation. The chain is built from TRBV2 and TRBJ2-7, with D possibly being TRBD1 or TRBD2 (5 bases each). The CDR3 contains 12 residues. In germline, CDR1 is SNHLY, CDR2 FYNNEI. Trimming removed 11 bases from V and 1 base from J, with 12 bases in between. In nucleotides, the CDR3 is TGTGCCGGACGCAGGGAGTCCTACGAGCAGTACTTC. It is translated as CAGRRESYEQYF. The whole variable domain, remainder taken from reference TRBV2 and TRBJ2-7, is EPEVTQTPSHQVTQMGQEVILRCVPISNHLYFYWYRQILGQKVEFLVSFYNNEISEKSEIFDDQFSVERPDGSNFTLKIRSTKLEDSAMYFCAGRRESYEQYFGPGTRLTVT.

This rearrangement joins TRBV11-1 to TRBJ2-7; D is possibly TRBD2 (6 bases). Germline CDR1 and CDR2: SGHAT and FQDESV (reference sequence). Deletions cut 4 bases from V and 6 bases from J, with 13 bases between. The CDR3 has 13 residues. In nucleotides, the CDR3 is TGTGCCAGCAGCTGGACGGGAGCTGCCGAGCAGTACTTC. It is translated as CASSWTGAAEQYF.

This clone has only a few counts. A far larger clone lies a single base away; this is likely a read error. The V and J genes are TRBV30 and TRBJ2-7, with 7 bases identical to TRBD1. This CDR3 region has 15 residues. The V gene's germline CDR1 is GTSNPN and CDR2 SVGIG (reference sequence). The CDR3 is CACSVQGLESYEQYF. The CDR3 nucleotides read TGTGCCTGTAGTGTACAGGGGCTAGAATCCTACGAGCAGTACTTC.

The CDR3, as DNA: TGTGCCAGCAGCTTTGACAGGGGAACTTATGGCTACACCTTC. Translated, it gives CASSFDRGTYGYTF. The chain carries TRBV7-2 and TRBJ1-2; 8 positions agree with TRBD1. This CDR3 comprises 14 residues. Germline V CDR1 and CDR2: SGHTA, FQGNSA. The ends lost 3 bases at V and 5 bases at J; junction bases unmatched: 5.

V gene TRBV15 combines with J gene TRBJ2-7; 9 positions agree with TRBD2. Germline V gene sequence: CDR1 LNHNV, CDR2 YYDKDF (reference sequence). CDR3 length equals 14 residues. Trimming cost V 8 bases and J 4 bases; bases outside gene matches: 9. CDR3 sequence reads: CATSAAGGVYEQYF. In DNA, the CDR3 is TGTGCCACCTCGGCGGCGGGAGGGGTTTACGAGCAGTACTTC.

The rearrangement links TRBV11-3 to TRBJ2-7; 7 positions match TRBD1. J gave up 3 bases and V 1 base, and 18 bases lay outside the gene matches. The CDR3 consists of 19 residues. The germline V gene has CDR1 SGHNT and CDR2 YENEEA. CDR3 DNA sequence: TGTGCCAGCAGCTTAGTAGGGGGCTTCGGGAAACCTTCTTTCTACGAGCAGTACTTC. It yields the protein CASSLVGGFGKPSFYEQYF.

Concerning this clone: This is likely an artifact of a read error, given a far larger clone one base away. The chain has TRBV30 and TRBJ1-4; D gene unclear. Germline V gene lookup returns CDR1 GTSNPN and CDR2 SVGIG (reference sequence). Trimming shortened V by 2 bases and J by 17 bases, and 27 bases separated the two germline ends. The CDR3 extends over 15 amino acids. CDR3 sequence (DNA): TGTGCCTGGAGTTATTCTAGTATCCTGAAACGCCCCATTTTTTTT. It translates to CAWSYSSILKRPIFF. Together with reference TRBV30 and TRBJ1-4, the CDR3 gives the full variable domain: SQTIHQWPATLVQPVGSPLSLECTVEGTSNPNLYWYRQAAGRGLQLLFYSVGIGQISSEVPQNLSASRPQDRQFILSSKKLLLSDSGFYLCAWSYSSILKRPIFFGSGTQLSVL.